This is a list of T cell receptor beta chains from one sample in a study of blood T cell repertoires in COVID-19. TCRdb's table, derived via immunoSEQ multiplex PCR, lists solely in-frame clones and lacks some. The sample has some 260,000 clones, around 83% seen once. Sequencing was carried out using peripheral blood. The receptors were sampled from a man older than 75 with acute or convalescent COVID-19. Each CDR3 is given with its conserved first and last residue. The D gene is left open where the match is weak. The listing skips clone size in some rows; elsewhere it reads once, few, many or a size class.

D gene	V gene	clone size	J gene	CDR3 protein	CDR3 DNA
-	TRBV5-5	-	TRBJ1-5	CASSAGGASNQPQHF	TGTGCCAGCAGCGCCGGGGGGGCTAGCAATCAGCCCCAGCATTTT
TRBD2	TRBV7-9	-	TRBJ2-7	CASSLDPSGSYEQYF	TGTGCCAGCAGCTTAGACCCTAGCGGGAGCTACGAGCAGTACTTC
TRBD2	TRBV5-1	-	TRBJ2-5	CASSGPTSGREETQYF	TGCGCCAGCAGCGGGCCGACTAGCGGGAGGGAAGAGACCCAGTACTTC
-	TRBV18	-	TRBJ2-7	CASSHLAGTYEQYF	TGTGCCAGCTCACACCTAGCCGGGACCTACGAGCAGTACTTC
-	TRBV5-5	-	TRBJ1-4	CASSSTGAPNEKLFF	TGTGCCAGCAGCTCCACAGGCGCCCCTAATGAAAAACTGTTTTTT
TRBD1	TRBV30	-	TRBJ1-6	CAWRVTPNTGGLLFSYNSPLHF	TGTGCCTGGCGCGTAACCCCGAATACAGGGGGACTTCTCTTCTCCTATAATTCACCCCTCCACTTT
-	TRBV14	-	TRBJ1-6	CASSQSQGNSPLHF	TGTGCCAGCAGCCAATCCCAGGGGAATTCACCCCTCCACTTT
-	TRBV7-2	-	TRBJ2-1	CASSLQYSLSDEQFF	TGTGCCAGCAGCTTACAGTACAGTCTTAGCGATGAGCAGTTCTTC
TRBD1	TRBV7-2	-	TRBJ1-1	CASSLDRGRHTEAFF	TGTGCCAGCAGCCTCGACAGGGGCCGGCACACTGAAGCTTTCTTT
TRBD1	TRBV7-9	-	TRBJ1-6	CASSLGTGFNSPLHF	TGTGCCAGCAGCTTAGGGACAGGGTTTAATTCACCCCTCCACTTT
-	TRBV6-5	once	TRBJ1-2	CASSSGRWGYTF	TGTGCCAGCAGTTCTGGCCGATGGGGCTACACCTTC
TRBD1	TRBV5-1	few	TRBJ2-3	CASSLAPTGDGTDTQYF	TGCGCCAGCAGCTTGGCCCCTACAGGGGACGGCACAGATACGCAGTATTTT
-	TRBV2	-	TRBJ1-5	CASRAHTQPQHF	TGTGCCAGCAGGGCACACACCCAGCCCCAGCATTTT
-	TRBV24-1	-	TRBJ2-5	CATGTWGRETQYF	TGTGCCACCGGAACCTGGGGGCGAGAGACCCAGTACTTC
TRBD1	TRBV4-1	-	TRBJ2-2	CASSPGLGQGITGELFF	TGCGCCAGCAGCCCTGGCCTCGGACAGGGGATCACCGGGGAGCTGTTTTTT
TRBD1	TRBV6-2/TRBV6-3	-	TRBJ2-7	CASSYSPRGYEQYF	TGTGCCAGCAGTTACAGTCCCAGGGGGTACGAGCAGTACTTC
-	TRBV2	-	TRBJ1-1	CASVLEFTEAFF	TGTGCCAGCGTCCTAGAGTTTACTGAAGCTTTCTTT
-	TRBV3-1/TRBV3-2	-	TRBJ2-7	CASSHGPGQYF	TGTGCCAGCAGCCATGGCCCTGGGCAGTACTTC
-	TRBV11-2	-	TRBJ2-1	CASGQTSFDEQFF	TGTGCCAGTGGACAGACCTCTTTCGATGAGCAGTTCTTC
-	TRBV6-5	-	TRBJ1-3	CASSYGRAGNTIYF	TGTGCCAGCAGTTACGGGAGGGCTGGAAACACCATATATTTT
TRBD1	TRBV28	-	TRBJ1-3	CASSFPGQGGTIYF	TGTGCCAGCAGTTTCCCCGGACAGGGAGGAACCATATATTTT
TRBD1	TRBV24-1	-	TRBJ1-2	CATSDTGQVYGYTF	TGTGCCACCAGTGATACGGGACAGGTCTATGGCTACACCTTC
TRBD1	TRBV11-2	-	TRBJ2-7	CASNQGAPYEQYF	TGTGCCAGCAACCAGGGGGCTCCCTACGAGCAGTACTTC
-	TRBV24-1	once	TRBJ2-1	CATETDYNEQFF	TGTGCCACGGAGACCGACTACAATGAGCAGTTCTTC
TRBD1	TRBV5-1	once	TRBJ2-1	CASRFRDRANTRSYNEQFF	TGCGCCAGCAGGTTTCGGGACAGGGCAAACACGCGCTCCTACAATGAGCAGTTCTTC
-	TRBV6-5	few	TRBJ1-6	CASSPPGKWNSPLHF	TGTGCCAGCAGTCCGCCGGGGAAATGGAATTCACCCCTCCACTTT
-	TRBV6-6	-	TRBJ2-1	CASSRFGPNAIFAQFF	TGTGCCAGCAGTCGATTCGGTCCCAACGCCATTTTTGCGCAGTTCTTC